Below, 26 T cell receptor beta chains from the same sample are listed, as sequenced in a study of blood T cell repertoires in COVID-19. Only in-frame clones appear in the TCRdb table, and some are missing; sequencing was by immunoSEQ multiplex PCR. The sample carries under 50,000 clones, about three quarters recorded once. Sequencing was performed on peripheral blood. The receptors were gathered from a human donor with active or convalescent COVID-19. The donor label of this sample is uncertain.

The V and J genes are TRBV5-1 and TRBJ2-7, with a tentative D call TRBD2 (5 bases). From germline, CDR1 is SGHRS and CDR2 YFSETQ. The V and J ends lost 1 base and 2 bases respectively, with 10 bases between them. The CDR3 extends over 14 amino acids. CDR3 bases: TGCGCCAGCAGCTTGAGCGGTCTTACCTACGAGCAGTACTTC. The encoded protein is CASSLSGLTYEQYF. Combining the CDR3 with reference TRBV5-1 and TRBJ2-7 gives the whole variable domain KAGVTQTPRYLIKTRGQQVTLSCSPISGHRSVSWYQQTPGQGLQFLFEYFSETQRNKGNFPGRFSGRQFSNSRSEMNVSTLELGDSALYLCASSLSGLTYEQYFGPGTRLTVT.

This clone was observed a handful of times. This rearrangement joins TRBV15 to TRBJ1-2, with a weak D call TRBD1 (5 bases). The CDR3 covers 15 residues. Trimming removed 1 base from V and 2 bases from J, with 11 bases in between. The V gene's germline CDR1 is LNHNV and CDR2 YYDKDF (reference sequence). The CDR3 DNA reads TGTGCCACCAGCAGAGGGGGGGACGGGAACTATGGCTACACCTTC. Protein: CATSRGGDGNYGYTF. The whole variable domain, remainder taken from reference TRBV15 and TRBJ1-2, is DAMVIQNPRYQVTQFGKPVTLSCSQTLNHNVMYWYQQKSSQAPKLLFHYYDKDFNNEADTPDNFQSRRPNTSFCFLDIRSPGLGDTAMYLCATSRGGDGNYGYTFGSGTRLTVV.

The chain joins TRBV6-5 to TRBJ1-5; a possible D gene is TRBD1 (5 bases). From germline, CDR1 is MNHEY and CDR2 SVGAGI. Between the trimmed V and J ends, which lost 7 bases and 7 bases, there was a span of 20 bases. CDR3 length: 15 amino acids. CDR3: CASNPDGARGQPQHF. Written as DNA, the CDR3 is TGTGCCAGCAACCCAGACGGGGCCCGGGGGCAGCCCCAGCATTTT.

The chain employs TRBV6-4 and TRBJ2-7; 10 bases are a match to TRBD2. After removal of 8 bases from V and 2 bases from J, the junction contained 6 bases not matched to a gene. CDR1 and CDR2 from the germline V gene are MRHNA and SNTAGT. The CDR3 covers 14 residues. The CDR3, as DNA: TGTGCCAGCGCCCACCTAGCGGGAGCCTACGAGCAGTACTTC. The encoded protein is CASAHLAGAYEQYF.

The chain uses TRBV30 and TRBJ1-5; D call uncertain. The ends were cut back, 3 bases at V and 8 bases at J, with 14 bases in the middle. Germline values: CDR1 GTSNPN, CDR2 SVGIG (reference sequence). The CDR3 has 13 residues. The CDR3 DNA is TGTGCCTGGAGGCCGGGAGCGTCCAAGCCCCAGCATTTT. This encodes CAWRPGASKPQHF.

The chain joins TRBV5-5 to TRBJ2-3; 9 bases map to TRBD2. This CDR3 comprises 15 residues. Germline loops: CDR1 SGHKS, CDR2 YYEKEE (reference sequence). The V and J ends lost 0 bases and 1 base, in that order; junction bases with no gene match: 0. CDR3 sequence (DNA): TGTGCCAGCAGCTTGGGCGGGAGGGGCACAGATACGCAGTATTTT. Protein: CASSLGGRGTDTQYF.

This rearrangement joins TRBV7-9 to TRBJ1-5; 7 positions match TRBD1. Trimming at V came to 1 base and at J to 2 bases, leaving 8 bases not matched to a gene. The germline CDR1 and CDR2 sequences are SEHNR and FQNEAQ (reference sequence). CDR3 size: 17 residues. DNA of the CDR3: TGTGCCAGCAGCTTAGGGGCAGGGGGAAGAGGCAATCAGCCCCAGCATTTT. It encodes CASSLGAGGRGNQPQHF. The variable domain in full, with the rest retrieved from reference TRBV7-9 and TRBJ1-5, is DTGVSQNPRHKITKRGQNVTFRCDPISEHNRLYWYRQTLGQGPEFLTYFQNEAQLEKSRLLSDRFSAERPKGSFSTLEIQRTEQGDSAMYLCASSLGAGGRGNQPQHFGDGTRLSIL.

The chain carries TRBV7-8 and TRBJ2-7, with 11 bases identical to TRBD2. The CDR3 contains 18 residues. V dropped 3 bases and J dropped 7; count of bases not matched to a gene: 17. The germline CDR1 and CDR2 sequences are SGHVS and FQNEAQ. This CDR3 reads CASSFVLQATSGNREQYF. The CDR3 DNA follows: TGTGCCAGCAGCTTCGTTCTCCAAGCGACTAGCGGGAATCGTGAGCAGTACTTC.

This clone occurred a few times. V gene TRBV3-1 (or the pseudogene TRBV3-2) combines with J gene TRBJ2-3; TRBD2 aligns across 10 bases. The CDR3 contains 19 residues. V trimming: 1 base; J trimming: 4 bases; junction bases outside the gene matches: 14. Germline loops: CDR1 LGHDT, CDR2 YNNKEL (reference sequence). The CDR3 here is CASSQVRSGRAPRADTQYF. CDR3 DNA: TGTGCCAGCAGCCAAGTCAGAAGCGGGAGGGCCCCGCGGGCAGATACGCAGTATTTT.

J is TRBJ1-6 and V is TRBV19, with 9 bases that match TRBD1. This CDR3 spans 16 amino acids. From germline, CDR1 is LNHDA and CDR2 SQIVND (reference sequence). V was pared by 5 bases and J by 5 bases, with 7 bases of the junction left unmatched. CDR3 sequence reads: CASSATDRGDNSPLHF. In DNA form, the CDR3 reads TGTGCCAGTAGTGCGACTGACAGGGGGGATAATTCACCCCTCCACTTT. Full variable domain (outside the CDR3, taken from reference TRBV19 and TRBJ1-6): DGGITQSPKYLFRKEGQNVTLSCEQNLNHDAMYWYRQDPGQGLRLIYYSQIVNDFQKGDIAEGYSVSREKKESFPLTVTSAQKNPTAFYLCASSATDRGDNSPLHFGNGTRLTVT.

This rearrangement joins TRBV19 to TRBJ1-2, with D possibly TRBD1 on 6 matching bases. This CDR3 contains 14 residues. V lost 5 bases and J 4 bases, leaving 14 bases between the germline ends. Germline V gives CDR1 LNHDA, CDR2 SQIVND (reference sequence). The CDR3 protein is CASSPGVPPYGYTF. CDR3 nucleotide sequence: TGTGCCAGTAGTCCAGGGGTCCCCCCCTATGGCTACACCTTC.

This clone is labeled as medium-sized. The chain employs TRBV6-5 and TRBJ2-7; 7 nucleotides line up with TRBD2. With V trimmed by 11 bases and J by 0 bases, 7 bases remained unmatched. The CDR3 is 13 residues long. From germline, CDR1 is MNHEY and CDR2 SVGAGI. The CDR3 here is CAVSGGSSYEQYF. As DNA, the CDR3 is TGTGCCGTCTCCGGGGGGAGCTCCTACGAGCAGTACTTC.

DNA for the CDR3: TGTGCCAGCAGCTTAGCAACGGTACTAGCGGGAGCGAACACCGGGGAGCTGTTTTTT. This sequence encodes CASSLATVLAGANTGELFF. The J gene is TRBJ2-2, the V gene TRBV7-6; 11 bases are a match to TRBD2. Germline CDR1 reads SGHVS; CDR2 reads FNYEAQ. This CDR3 contains 19 residues. J was trimmed by 0 bases and V by 0 bases; bases with no gene match: 6.

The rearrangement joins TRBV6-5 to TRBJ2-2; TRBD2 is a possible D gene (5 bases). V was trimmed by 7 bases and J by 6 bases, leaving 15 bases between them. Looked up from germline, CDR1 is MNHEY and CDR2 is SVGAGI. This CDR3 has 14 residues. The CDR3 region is CASTLNSEAGELFF. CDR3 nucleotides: TGTGCCAGCACCCTGAATAGCGAGGCCGGGGAGCTGTTTTTT.

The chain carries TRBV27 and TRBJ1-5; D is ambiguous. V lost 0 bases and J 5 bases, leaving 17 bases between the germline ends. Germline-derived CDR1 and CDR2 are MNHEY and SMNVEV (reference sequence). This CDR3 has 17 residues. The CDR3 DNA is TGTGCCAGCAGTTTATCGCCGCCACTCCTAACGGATCAGCCCCAGCATTTT. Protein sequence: CASSLSPPLLTDQPQHF.

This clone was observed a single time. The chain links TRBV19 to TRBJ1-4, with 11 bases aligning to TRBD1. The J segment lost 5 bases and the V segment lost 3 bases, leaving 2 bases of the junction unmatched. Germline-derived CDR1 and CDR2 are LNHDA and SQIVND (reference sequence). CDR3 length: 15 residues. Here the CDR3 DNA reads TGTGCCAGTAGTATGCGGACAGGGGGCAATGAAAAACTGTTTTTT. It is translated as CASSMRTGGNEKLFF.

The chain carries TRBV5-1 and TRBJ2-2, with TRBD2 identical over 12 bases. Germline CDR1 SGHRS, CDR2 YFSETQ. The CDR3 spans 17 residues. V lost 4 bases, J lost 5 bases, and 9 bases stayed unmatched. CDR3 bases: TGCGCCAGCAGCACGACTAGCGGGAGCTCGGGAACCGGGGAGCTGTTTTTT. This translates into CASSTTSGSSGTGELFF.

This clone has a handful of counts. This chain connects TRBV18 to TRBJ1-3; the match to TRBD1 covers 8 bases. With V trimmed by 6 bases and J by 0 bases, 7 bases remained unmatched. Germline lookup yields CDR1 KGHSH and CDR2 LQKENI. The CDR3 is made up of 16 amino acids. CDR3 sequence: CASSNTGGFSGNTIYF. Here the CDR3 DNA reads TGTGCCAGCTCCAACACAGGGGGATTCTCTGGAAACACCATATATTTT.

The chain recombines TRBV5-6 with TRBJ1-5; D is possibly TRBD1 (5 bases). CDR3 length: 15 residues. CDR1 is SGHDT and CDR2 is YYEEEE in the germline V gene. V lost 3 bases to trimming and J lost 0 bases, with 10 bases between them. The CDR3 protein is CASSYQGPSNQPQHF. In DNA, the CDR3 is TGTGCCAGCAGCTATCAGGGTCCTAGCAATCAGCCCCAGCATTTT.

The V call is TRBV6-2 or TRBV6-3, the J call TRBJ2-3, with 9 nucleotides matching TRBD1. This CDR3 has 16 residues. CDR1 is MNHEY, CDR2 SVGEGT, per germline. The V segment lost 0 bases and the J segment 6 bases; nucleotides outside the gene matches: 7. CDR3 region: CASSYSSTGGKDTQYF. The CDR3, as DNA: TGTGCCAGCAGTTACTCTTCGACAGGGGGTAAGGATACGCAGTATTTT.

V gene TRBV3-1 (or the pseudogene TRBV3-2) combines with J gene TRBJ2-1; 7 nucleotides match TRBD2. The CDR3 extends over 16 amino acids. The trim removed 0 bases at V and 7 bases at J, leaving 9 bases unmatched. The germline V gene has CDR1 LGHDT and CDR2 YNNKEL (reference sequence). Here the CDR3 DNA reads TGTGCCAGCAGCCAAGAAGTGGGAGGGCCGTGGAATGAGCAGTTCTTC. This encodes CASSQEVGGPWNEQFF.

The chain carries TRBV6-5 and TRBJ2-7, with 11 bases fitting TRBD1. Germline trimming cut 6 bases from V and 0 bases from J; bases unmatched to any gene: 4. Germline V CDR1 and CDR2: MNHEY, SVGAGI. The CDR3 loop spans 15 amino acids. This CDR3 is CASRDRGRVSYEQYF. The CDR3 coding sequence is TGTGCCAGCAGGGACAGGGGGCGAGTCTCCTACGAGCAGTACTTC.

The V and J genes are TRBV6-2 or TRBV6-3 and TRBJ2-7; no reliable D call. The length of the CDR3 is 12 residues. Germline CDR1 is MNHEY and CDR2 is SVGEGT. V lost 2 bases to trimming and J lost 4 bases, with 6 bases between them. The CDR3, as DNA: TGTGCCAGCAGTTACACGGTGTACGAGCAGTACTTC. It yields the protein CASSYTVYEQYF.

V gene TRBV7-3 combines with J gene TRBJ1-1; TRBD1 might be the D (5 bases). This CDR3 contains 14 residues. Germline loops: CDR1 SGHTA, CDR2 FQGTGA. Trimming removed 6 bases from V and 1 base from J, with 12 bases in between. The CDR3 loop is CASREGTGNTEAFF. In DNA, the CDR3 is TGTGCCAGCAGGGAGGGGACGGGGAACACTGAAGCTTTCTTT.

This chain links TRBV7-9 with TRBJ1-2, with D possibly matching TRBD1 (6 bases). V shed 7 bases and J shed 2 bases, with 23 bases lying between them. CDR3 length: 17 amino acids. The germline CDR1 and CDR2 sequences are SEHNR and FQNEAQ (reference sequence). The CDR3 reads CASTSLGAMGRNYGYTF. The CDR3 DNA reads TGTGCCAGCACCTCGTTGGGGGCTATGGGTAGAAACTATGGCTACACCTTC. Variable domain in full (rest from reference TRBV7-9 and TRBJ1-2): DTGVSQNPRHKITKRGQNVTFRCDPISEHNRLYWYRQTLGQGPEFLTYFQNEAQLEKSRLLSDRFSAERPKGSFSTLEIQRTEQGDSAMYLCASTSLGAMGRNYGYTFGSGTRLTVV.

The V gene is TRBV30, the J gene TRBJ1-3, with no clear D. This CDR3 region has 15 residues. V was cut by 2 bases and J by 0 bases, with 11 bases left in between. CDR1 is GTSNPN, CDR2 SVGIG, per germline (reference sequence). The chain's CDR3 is CAWSPYSLSGNTIYF. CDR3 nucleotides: TGTGCCTGGAGTCCGTACAGTCTCTCTGGAAACACCATATATTTT.